The 29 T cell receptor beta chains listed next were all sequenced from one sample in a study of molecular identifiers for immune sequencing clone quantification. TCRdb re-derived calls from the PCR reads in MiXCR, one entry per CDR3 protein. Of about 18,000 distinct CDR3 sequences in the sample, roughly 22% were seen once. Sequencing was carried out using naive CD8+ T cells from blood, with Jurkat cell RNA spiked in. The subset here: FACS-sorted CD8+CD4-CCR7+CD45RA+ naive T cells. Receptors were obtained from a human donor in good health. Some libraries in this study had Jurkat cell RNA spiked in.

The chain combines TRBV9 with TRBJ2-3; 13 nucleotides align to TRBD2. V lost 4 bases to trimming and J lost 2 bases; unmatched junction nucleotides: 16. The CDR3 sequence is 20 residues long. CDR1 and CDR2 from the germline V gene are SGDLS and YYNGEE. In DNA, the CDR3 is TGTGCCAGCAGCACCTCCGGGACTAGCGGGACCGGTGGCCCCACAGATACGCAGTATTTT. Its protein is CASSTSGTSGTGGPTDTQYF.

This clonotype has just a few counts. The genes are TRBV7-8 and TRBJ2-1, with unresolved D. CDR1 and CDR2 (germline): SGHVS, FQNEAQ. The CDR3 length is 12 residues. V lost 1 base and J lost 6, with 4 bases in between. In DNA form, the CDR3 reads TGTGCCAGCAGCTTAGGAAGCAATGAGCAGTTCTTC. Translated: CASSLGSNEQFF.

The chain employs TRBV5-1 and TRBJ2-7, with 14 bases aligning to TRBD2. CDR3 length equals 18 residues. Germline CDR1 is SGHRS and CDR2 is YFSETQ. J gave up 0 bases and V 0 bases, and 5 bases lay outside the gene matches. The CDR3 nucleotides read TGCGCCAGCAGCTTGGAGGGAGGACTAGCGGGAGGCTCCTACGAGCAGTACTTC. Protein product: CASSLEGGLAGGSYEQYF.

This clonotype was counted at least ten times. This chain connects TRBV18 to TRBJ2-7; 9 bases are a match to TRBD2. There are 14 residues in the CDR3. Looked up from germline, CDR1 is KGHSH and CDR2 is LQKENI. V trimming: 2 bases; J trimming: 12 bases; junction bases outside the gene matches: 11. CDR3 in DNA: TGTGCCAGCTCACCAGCCCCGGGACTAGCTTTTCCGTACTTC. Translating it yields CASSPAPGLAFPYF.

Ten or more counts support this clonotype. The chain is built from TRBV5-6 and TRBJ2-6; D not certain. Between the trimmed V and J ends, which lost 1 base and 2 bases, there was a span of 7 bases. Germline lookup yields CDR1 SGHDT and CDR2 YYEEEE. The CDR3 loop spans 15 amino acids. CDR3 sequence reads: CASSLYPAGANVLTF. The DNA of the CDR3 is TGTGCCAGCAGCTTGTATCCTGCTGGGGCCAACGTCCTGACTTTC. Looking up the rest from reference TRBV5-6 and TRBJ2-6 gives the full variable domain: DAGVTQSPTHLIKTRGQQVTLRCSPKSGHDTVSWYQQALGQGPQFIFQYYEEEERQRGNFPDRFSGHQFPNYSSELNVNALLLGDSALYLCASSLYPAGANVLTFGAGSRLTVL.

The chain has TRBV18 and TRBJ2-7; a weak D match, TRBD2 (5 bases). Deletions cut 6 bases from V and 3 bases from J, with 18 bases between. The germline V gene encodes CDR1 KGHSH and CDR2 LQKENI. The CDR3 extends over 15 amino acids. DNA for the CDR3: TGTGCCAGCTCCGGGGTATCAGCGGAATTCTACGAGCAGTACTTC. It encodes CASSGVSAEFYEQYF. The entire variable domain, with the rest obtained from reference TRBV18 and TRBJ2-7, is as follows: NAGVMQNPRHLVRRRGQEARLRCSPMKGHSHVYWYRQLPEEGLKFMVYLQKENIIDESGMPKERFSAEFPKEGPSILRIQQVVRGDSAAYFCASSGVSAEFYEQYFGPGTRLTVT.

Ten or more counts support this clonotype. The rearrangement links TRBV6-1 to TRBJ2-1; 11 nucleotides line up with TRBD2. This CDR3 is built from 14 residues. Germline assignment: CDR1 MNHNS and CDR2 SASEGT. Unmatched junction bases numbered 1, after V lost 2 bases and J lost 7 bases. CDR3 sequence: CASSETSGSNEQFF. For the CDR3, the DNA is TGTGCCAGCAGTGAAACTAGCGGGAGTAATGAGCAGTTCTTC.

This clonotype has only a few counts. This chain joins TRBV7-6 and TRBJ2-1; tentative D call: TRBD2 (5 bases). Trimming removed 5 bases at V and 7 bases at J, with 24 bases between. The CDR3 has 17 amino acids. In germline, CDR1 is SGHVS, CDR2 FNYEAQ. The CDR3, as DNA: TGTGCCAGCAGCCACACTTTTGAGGGTCCGAATGGAAATGAGCAGTTCTTC. Translation gives CASSHTFEGPNGNEQFF.

The sample holds many counts of this clonotype. The chain joins TRBV14 to TRBJ1-2; tentatively, D is TRBD1 (6 bases). Looked up from germline, CDR1 is SGHDN and CDR2 is FVKESK. V lost 4 bases, J lost 6 bases, and 12 bases lay in between. The CDR3 extends over 13 amino acids. CDR3 protein: CASSLGGQNGYTF. In DNA, the CDR3 is TGTGCCAGCAGCCTCGGGGGCCAAAATGGCTACACCTTC.

This clonotype is medium-sized by share. This chain links TRBV29-1 with TRBJ2-7; maybe TRBD1 (6 bases). CDR3 size: 14 residues. The ends were cut back, 7 bases at V and 4 bases at J, with 20 bases in the middle. CDR1 is SQVTM, CDR2 ANQGSEA, per germline. In DNA form, the CDR3 reads TGCAGCGCCGAAGGGGGTCTGTTCGGGTACGAGCAGTACTTC. The encoded protein is CSAEGGLFGYEQYF.

This clonotype has a count of ten or more. The J gene is TRBJ1-5, the V gene TRBV4-1; no firm D call. Trimming left V 2 bases short and J 0 bases short, with 8 bases between. The CDR3 runs 15 residues. Germline V CDR1 and CDR2: MGHRA, YSYEKL. CDR3 in amino acids: CASSQYGNSNQPQHF. Written as DNA, the CDR3 is TGCGCCAGCAGCCAATACGGGAATAGCAATCAGCCCCAGCATTTT.

This clonotype was observed many times. A junction boundary mismatches the germline segment, possibly from a read error. The chain couples TRBV5-5 to TRBJ2-4; TRBD1 is a possible D gene (6 bases). The CDR3 covers 11 residues. Germline V lookup: CDR1 SGHKS, CDR2 YYEKEE (reference sequence). CDR3 protein: CASSIGTRVSF. DNA of the CDR3: TGTGCCAGCAGCATCGGGACAAGGGTCTCCTTC.

This clonotype has a count of ten or more. This rearrangement joins TRBV6-1 to TRBJ2-1, with 8 positions matching TRBD1. This CDR3 region has 15 residues. The J segment lost 1 base and the V segment lost 6 bases, leaving 5 bases of the junction unmatched. Germline V gene lookup returns CDR1 MNHNS and CDR2 SASEGT. The CDR3 nucleotides read TGTGCCAGCAGCGCCGGGACAGGTTCCTACAATGAGCAGTTCTTC. Its translation: CASSAGTGSYNEQFF.

This clonotype was seen ten or more times. This chain connects TRBV14 to TRBJ2-7; weak D call: TRBD2 (5 bases). This CDR3 has 15 amino acids. The germline V gene encodes CDR1 SGHDN and CDR2 FVKESK. Trimming stripped 0 bases from V and 7 bases from J, with 16 bases between. The CDR3 sequence is CASSQDLARSGEQYF. The DNA of the CDR3 is TGTGCCAGCAGCCAAGATTTAGCGAGATCGGGGGAGCAGTACTTC.

The table lists this clonotype with a count of one. A read error may be the cause here, since a much bigger clone is one base away. V is TRBV25-1 and J is TRBJ1-5; TRBD1 might be the D (5 bases). Germline-derived CDR1 and CDR2 are MGHDK and SYGVNS. The CDR3 contains 15 residues. The CDR3 coding sequence is TGTGCCAGCAGTGAATATAACGCCCCGGGGGTGCCCAAGCATTTT. As protein: CASSEYNAPGVPKHF. The full variable domain, completed using reference TRBV25-1 and TRBJ1-5, is EADIYQTPRYLVIGTGKKITLECSQTMGHDKMYWYQQDPGMELHLIHYSYGVNSTEKGDLSSESTVSRIRTEHFPLTLESARPSHTSQYLCASSEYNAPGVPKHFGDGTRLSIL.

This clonotype was counted many times. The V gene is TRBV4-2, the J gene TRBJ2-7; 10 bases are a match to TRBD2. Trimming at V came to 5 bases and at J to 0 bases, leaving 13 bases not matched to a gene. The CDR3 consists of 18 residues. Per germline, CDR1 LGHNA and CDR2 YNFKEQ. DNA for the CDR3: TGTGCCAGCAGCAAAGTCCCGGGACTAGCGCCCAACTCCTACGAGCAGTACTTC. It translates to CASSKVPGLAPNSYEQYF.

This clonotype came up many times. The chain carries TRBV7-9 and TRBJ2-7, with D possibly being TRBD1 or TRBD2 (5 bases each). V dropped 4 bases and J dropped 0 bases, with 16 bases sitting between them. CDR1 is SEHNR, CDR2 FQNEAQ, per germline (reference sequence). This CDR3 has 16 amino acids. The CDR3 DNA follows: TGTGCCAGCAGCTCCCCGGGACGGATCATCTCCTACGAGCAGTACTTC. Translated: CASSSPGRIISYEQYF.

The V gene is TRBV4-3, the J gene TRBJ2-7; the D gene is possibly TRBD2 (5 bases). The V and J ends lost 1 base and 2 bases respectively, with 12 bases between them. The germline gives CDR1 LGHNA, CDR2 YSLEER. The CDR3 has 15 amino acids. DNA of the CDR3: TGCGCCAGCAGCCAAGTATACGGGAAGGCCTACGAGCAGTACTTC. Its translation is CASSQVYGKAYEQYF.

The chain couples TRBV28 to TRBJ1-5, with D unresolved. Germline V gene lookup returns CDR1 MDHEN and CDR2 SYDVKM. The CDR3 sequence is 14 residues long. The V gene lost 3 bases and the J gene lost 3 bases, with 9 bases spanning the gap. This chain's CDR3 is CASSLKGYNQPQHF. The CDR3 DNA sequence: TGTGCCAGCAGTTTGAAGGGTTACAATCAGCCCCAGCATTTT.

This chain uses TRBV20-1 with TRBJ2-1; D is ambiguous. The germline CDR1 and CDR2 sequences are DFQATT and SNEGSKA (reference sequence). Trimming took off 4 bases at V and 0 bases at J, with 1 base between the two ends. CDR3 length: 11 residues. The CDR3 loop reads CSATSYNEQFF. CDR3 bases: TGCAGTGCTACCTCCTACAATGAGCAGTTCTTC.

V and J are TRBV29-1 and TRBJ2-7; perhaps D is TRBD1 or TRBD2 (6 bases each). Per the germline V gene, CDR1 is SQVTM and CDR2 is ANQGSEA. Trimming removed 7 bases from V and 3 bases from J, with 16 bases in between. The CDR3 consists of 13 residues. The CDR3 region is CSASGGGDYEQYF. The CDR3 nucleotides are TGCAGCGCCTCCGGAGGGGGAGACTACGAGCAGTACTTC.

The chain employs TRBV4-1 and TRBJ2-1; D gene uncertain. Germline values: CDR1 MGHRA, CDR2 YSYEKL. The CDR3 runs 12 residues. V shed 2 bases and J shed 7 bases, with 6 bases lying between them. CDR3 amino acids: CASSQLRNEQFF. The CDR3 bases are TGCGCCAGCAGCCAATTGAGGAATGAGCAGTTCTTC.

By proportion, this clonotype is medium-sized. The chain recombines TRBV4-3 with TRBJ2-7, with 10 bases aligning to TRBD1. There are 15 residues in the CDR3. Germline V lookup: CDR1 LGHNA, CDR2 YSLEER. V trimming: 1 base; J trimming: 3 bases; junction bases outside the gene matches: 3. Here the CDR3 DNA reads TGCGCCAGCAGCCAAGGGACAGGGGGTTACTACGAGCAGTACTTC. Its translation: CASSQGTGGYYEQYF.

The chain is built from TRBV5-5 and TRBJ2-7, with TRBD1 identical over 11 bases. After removal of 0 bases from V and 5 bases from J, the junction contained 7 bases not matched to a gene. In germline, CDR1 is SGHKS, CDR2 YYEKEE (reference sequence). The CDR3 runs to 16 residues. CDR3 amino acids: CASSLAVWDRGDEQYF. Written as DNA, the CDR3 is TGTGCCAGCAGCTTGGCCGTATGGGACAGGGGGGACGAGCAGTACTTC. Drawing the rest from reference TRBV5-5 and TRBJ2-7, the complete variable domain is DAGVTQSPTHLIKTRGQQVTLRCSPISGHKSVSWYQQVLGQGPQFIFQYYEKEERGRGNFPDRFSARQFPNYSSELNVNALLLGDSALYLCASSLAVWDRGDEQYFGPGTRLTVT.

This clonotype was seen repeatedly, ten times or more. The chain has TRBV13 and TRBJ2-6; D is unresolved. This CDR3 has 14 amino acids. Trimming took off 5 bases at V and 3 bases at J, with 8 bases between the two ends. CDR1 is PRHDT, CDR2 FYEKMQ, per germline (reference sequence). CDR3: CASSLRDGANVLTF. Written as DNA, the CDR3 is TGTGCCAGCAGCCTGAGAGATGGGGCCAACGTCCTGACTTTC.

In the case of this clonotype: A read error may be the cause here, since a much bigger clone is one base away. The V gene is TRBV6-2 or TRBV6-3, the J gene TRBJ1-1; D unresolved. The CDR3 runs 15 residues. CDR1 and CDR2 from the germline V gene are MNHEY and SVGEGT. Trimming shortened V by 2 bases and J by 0 bases, and 10 bases separated the two germline ends. The CDR3 coding sequence is TGTGCCAGCAGTTACCGTACCCGGATGAACACTGAAGCTTTCTTT. Translation: CASSYRTRMNTEAFF.

In its sample, this clonotype was seen many times. The chain has TRBV4-3 and TRBJ2-7, with D perhaps matching TRBD2 (6 bases). Germline CDR1 is LGHNA and CDR2 is YSLEER. The CDR3 loop spans 16 amino acids. V lost 1 base, J lost 1 base, and 14 bases lay in between. The CDR3 DNA follows: TGCGCCAGCAGCCAAGCCTTCTTCGGGGGTTCCTACGAGCAGTACTTC. Its protein is CASSQAFFGGSYEQYF.

As for this clonotype: A much larger clone is a single base away; this may be a read error. The chain couples TRBV3-1 to TRBJ2-6; a possible D gene is TRBD1 (5 bases). The V end was cut by 3 bases, the J end by 3 bases, with 24 bases between. Germline V gives CDR1 LGHDT, CDR2 YNNKEL (reference sequence). CDR3 size: 20 residues. The CDR3 sequence is CASSQDTTMRPILGANVLTF. The CDR3 bases are TGTGCCAGCAGCCAGGACACAACTATGAGGCCTATACTTGGGGCCAACGTCCTGACTTTC.

This clonotype has a count of ten or more. This rearrangement joins TRBV7-8 to TRBJ1-5; weak D call: TRBD1 (5 bases). The germline V gene has CDR1 SGHVS and CDR2 FQNEAQ. V was pared by 1 base and J by 2 bases, with 15 bases between. This CDR3 region has 17 residues. Here the CDR3 reads CASSLERGAVGNQPQHF. The CDR3, as DNA: TGTGCCAGCAGCTTAGAGAGGGGCGCCGTGGGCAATCAGCCCCAGCATTTT.